The rows below give T cell receptor beta chains drawn from one sample of a study of yellow fever vaccine responses in identical twins. TCRdb ran MiXCR on the RT-PCR reads and lists one entry per CDR3 protein. The sample lists around 2,200 distinct CDR3 sequences, 8.5% to 9% occurring once. Material: T cells from blood (PBMCs), unsorted or a sorted subset (not recorded which), obtained 2 to 3 years after vaccination. The receptor set was obtained from a young woman who received the yellow fever vaccine. Both conserved end residues are part of each CDR3. A D gene is named only where the DNA matches it firmly. Size is stated for part of the rows, as once, few or many counts, or as a class when the clone is expanded.

J: TRBJ1-5
V: TRBV4-3
D: -
size: few
DNA: TGCGCCAGCAGCCAAAGGGGGGGAGATCAGCCCCAGCATTTT
CDR3: CASSQRGGDQPQHF

J: TRBJ1-5
V: TRBV15
D: -
size: -
DNA: TGTGCCACGGGGCGAGCGGGTTCCAATCAGCCCCAGCATTTT
CDR3: CATGRAGSNQPQHF

J: TRBJ2-1
V: TRBV11-1
D: -
size: few
DNA: TGTGCCAGCAGCTTAGGGGCGCGCGTAGCGGTCTACAATGAGCAGTTCTTC
CDR3: CASSLGARVAVYNEQFF

J: TRBJ2-6
V: TRBV5-1
D: TRBD1
size: -
DNA: TGCGCCAGCAGAAAACAGGGGACAATCGCTGGGGGCAACGTCCTGACTTTC
CDR3: CASRKQGTIAGGNVLTF

J: TRBJ2-3
V: TRBV6-1
D: -
size: medium-sized
DNA: TGTGCCAGCAGCCAGACGTCCGTTAGTGTGACGCAGTATTTT
CDR3: CASSQTSVSVTQYF

J: TRBJ1-1
V: TRBV18
D: TRBD1
size: -
DNA: TGTGCCAGCTCACCTCGGACAGGGGCGGACACTGAAGCTTTCTTT
CDR3: CASSPRTGADTEAFF

J: TRBJ2-1
V: TRBV14
D: TRBD2
size: -
DNA: TGTGCCAGCAGCCAAGAAAGGGCTAGCGGGAATGAGCAGTTCTTC
CDR3: CASSQERASGNEQFF

J: TRBJ2-1
V: TRBV6-2/TRBV6-3
D: -
size: -
DNA: TGTGCCAGCAGTTACCTTGGGAGCTCCTACAATGAGCAGTTCTTC
CDR3: CASSYLGSSYNEQFF

J: TRBJ2-5
V: TRBV2
D: -
size: few
DNA: TGTGCCAGCAACCGGGGGAACCAAGAGACCCAGTACTTC
CDR3: CASNRGNQETQYF

J: TRBJ2-7
V: TRBV23-1
D: TRBD2
size: few
DNA: TGCGCCAGCAGTCAATTTTCTTTCGGGAGGACCCACGAGCAGTACTTC
CDR3: CASSQFSFGRTHEQYF

J: TRBJ2-5
V: TRBV12-3/TRBV12-4
D: TRBD2
size: few
DNA: TGTGCCAGCAGTCGGACAAGCGGGGGGCTACAAGAGACCCAGTACTTC
CDR3: CASSRTSGGLQETQYF

J: TRBJ2-5
V: TRBV7-2
D: -
size: -
DNA: TGTGCCAGCAGCTCAGGCTGGGCGGAGACCCAGTACTTC
CDR3: CASSSGWAETQYF

J: TRBJ1-1
V: TRBV7-6
D: -
size: medium-sized
DNA: TGTGCCAGCAGCTCCCCGACGGTGAGCACTGAAGCTTTCTTT
CDR3: CASSSPTVSTEAFF

J: TRBJ2-2
V: TRBV11-2
D: -
size: once
DNA: TGTGCCAGCAGCTTACTGATCGGGGAGCTGTTTTTT
CDR3: CASSLLIGELFF

J: TRBJ2-7
V: TRBV5-1
D: -
size: -
DNA: TGCGCCAGCAGCTTGGAGGGTACTTCCTACGAGCAGTACTTC
CDR3: CASSLEGTSYEQYF

J: TRBJ2-7
V: TRBV6-1
D: TRBD1
size: few
DNA: TGTGCCAGCAGCATTACAGGGGCCGGATCCTACGAGCAGTACTTC
CDR3: CASSITGAGSYEQYF

J: TRBJ2-7
V: TRBV7-3
D: TRBD1
size: -
DNA: TGTGCCAGCAGCTCCACAGGGGCAAGCTCCTACGAGCAGTACTTC
CDR3: CASSSTGASSYEQYF

J: TRBJ2-6
V: TRBV15
D: TRBD1
size: -
DNA: TGTGCCACCAGCAGCGGACAGGATGGGGGGGCCAACGTCCTGACTTTC
CDR3: CATSSGQDGGANVLTF

J: TRBJ2-1
V: TRBV7-6
D: -
size: few
DNA: TGTGCCAGCAGCTTCTTTCCACGGTACAATGAGCAGTTCTTC
CDR3: CASSFFPRYNEQFF

J: TRBJ2-5
V: TRBV7-6
D: -
size: -
DNA: TGTGCCAGCAGCTTAGGCTGGAGCGGGCAAGAGACCCAGTACTTC
CDR3: CASSLGWSGQETQYF

J: TRBJ2-2
V: TRBV10-1
D: -
size: few
DNA: TGCGCCAGCAGTTTTGAGGGGGGAACCGGGGAGCTGTTTTTT
CDR3: CASSFEGGTGELFF

J: TRBJ2-7
V: TRBV29-1
D: TRBD1
size: -
DNA: TGCAGCGTTGAGGAAGGACAGGGTTTGTACGAGCAGTACTTC
CDR3: CSVEEGQGLYEQYF

J: TRBJ1-3
V: TRBV11-3
D: TRBD1
size: few
DNA: TGTGCCAGCAGCCCAGGACAGGGTCCCGGAAACACCATATATTTT
CDR3: CASSPGQGPGNTIYF

J: TRBJ2-7
V: TRBV6-4
D: -
size: medium-sized
DNA: TGTGCCAGCAGTGACACACACAGGATATCCTACGAGCAGTACTTC
CDR3: CASSDTHRISYEQYF

J: TRBJ2-7
V: TRBV11-1
D: TRBD2
size: medium-sized
DNA: TGTGCCAGCAGACTAGCGCTCGCGAACGAGCAGTACTTC
CDR3: CASRLALANEQYF

J: TRBJ2-2
V: TRBV4-3
D: -
size: medium-sized
DNA: TGCGCCAGCAGCCAAGATTGGGGGAACACCGGGGAGCTGTTTTTT
CDR3: CASSQDWGNTGELFF

J: TRBJ2-5
V: TRBV11-2
D: -
size: few
DNA: TGTGCCAGCAGCCTAGATAACGGAGGGGAGACCCAGTACTTC
CDR3: CASSLDNGGETQYF

J: TRBJ2-3
V: TRBV4-1
D: TRBD2
size: -
DNA: TGCGCCAGCAGCCAAGTGGAGCGGGGGGGCACAGATACGCAGTATTTT
CDR3: CASSQVERGGTDTQYF

J: TRBJ1-1
V: TRBV6-5
D: -
size: medium-sized
DNA: TGTGCCAGCAGTTACTCAGGGGAATTCAACACTGAAGCTTTCTTT
CDR3: CASSYSGEFNTEAFF

J: TRBJ2-7
V: TRBV6-2/TRBV6-3
D: TRBD1
size: -
DNA: TGTGCCAGCAGTTCCAGGGGGCGCTTCTACGAGCAGTACTTC
CDR3: CASSSRGRFYEQYF

J: TRBJ2-7
V: TRBV10-1
D: TRBD2
size: -
DNA: TGCGCCAGCAGTGAGTCCCTAGCGGGAGAGGGGTACGAGCAGTACTTC
CDR3: CASSESLAGEGYEQYF

J: TRBJ2-7
V: TRBV2
D: -
size: -
DNA: TGTGCCAGCAGTGAGGTTAACTCCTACGAGCAGTACTTC
CDR3: CASSEVNSYEQYF

J: TRBJ2-7
V: TRBV7-9
D: -
size: -
DNA: TGTGCCAGCAGCTTAGCCCAGGGCCACGAGCAGTACTTC
CDR3: CASSLAQGHEQYF

J: TRBJ2-1
V: TRBV10-1
D: TRBD2
size: few
DNA: TGCGCCAGCATTTCAAGTACTAGCGACGAGCAGTTCTTC
CDR3: CASISSTSDEQFF

J: TRBJ2-1
V: TRBV4-3
D: -
size: large
DNA: TGCGCCAGCAGCCAAGGTCAGGGCTCCTACAATGAGCAGTTCTTC
CDR3: CASSQGQGSYNEQFF

J: TRBJ2-1
V: TRBV28
D: -
size: few
DNA: TGTGCCAGCAGTTTAGGGGTCCGGCAGTTCTTC
CDR3: CASSLGVRQFF

J: TRBJ1-1
V: TRBV10-3
D: -
size: -
DNA: TGTGCCATCACTACAGAGAACACTGAAGCTTTCTTT
CDR3: CAITTENTEAFF

J: TRBJ2-7
V: TRBV6-5
D: -
size: -
DNA: TGTGCCAGCAGATACTCGGGCGGGACCTACGAGCAGTACTTC
CDR3: CASRYSGGTYEQYF

J: TRBJ2-1
V: TRBV10-3
D: -
size: few
DNA: TGTGCCATCCGCGGGGACAATCGGGGCGTAGACAATGAGCAGTTCTTC
CDR3: CAIRGDNRGVDNEQFF